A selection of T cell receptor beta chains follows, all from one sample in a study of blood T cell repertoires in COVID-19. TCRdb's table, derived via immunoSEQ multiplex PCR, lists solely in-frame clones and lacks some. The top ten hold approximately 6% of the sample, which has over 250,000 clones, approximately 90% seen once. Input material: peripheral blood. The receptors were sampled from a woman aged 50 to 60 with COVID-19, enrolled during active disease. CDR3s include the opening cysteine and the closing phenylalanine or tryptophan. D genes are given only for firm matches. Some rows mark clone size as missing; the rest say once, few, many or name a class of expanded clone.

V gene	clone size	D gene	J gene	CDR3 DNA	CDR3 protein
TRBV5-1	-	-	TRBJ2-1	TGCGCCAGCAGCCCCAGCTCCTACAATGAGCAGTTCTTC	CASSPSSYNEQFF
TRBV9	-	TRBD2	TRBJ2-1	TGTGCCAGCAGCGTAGATGTAGCGGGAGGCTATGAGCAGTTCTTC	CASSVDVAGGYEQFF
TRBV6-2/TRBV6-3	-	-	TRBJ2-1	TGTGCCAGCAGCGGACAGTACTCTTCCTACAATGAGCAGTTCTTC	CASSGQYSSYNEQFF
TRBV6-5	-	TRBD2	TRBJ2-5	TGTGCCAGCAGCCGGGGGGGAGAGACCCAGTACTTC	CASSRGGETQYF
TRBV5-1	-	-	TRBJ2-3	TGCGCCAGCAGCTTGTTAGAGAGTTCGCCAGATACGCAGTATTTT	CASSLLESSPDTQYF
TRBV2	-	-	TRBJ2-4	TGTGCCAGCCAAGACAGACTAGCCAAAAACATTCAGTACTTC	CASQDRLAKNIQYF
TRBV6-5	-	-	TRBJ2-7	TGTGCCAGCAGTTACGATCACGGGGACGAGCAGTACTTC	CASSYDHGDEQYF
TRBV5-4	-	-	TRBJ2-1	TGTGCCAGCAGCTTCCCCGGGACTGGGTTCAATGAGCAGTTCTTC	CASSFPGTGFNEQFF
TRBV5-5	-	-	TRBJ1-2	TGTGCCAGCAGCTTGTTTGAGTCATCTAAGACGGGGGGCTATGGCTACACCTTC	CASSLFESSKTGGYGYTF
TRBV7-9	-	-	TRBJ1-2	TGTGCCAGCAGCCCCTCCAACTATGGCTACACCTTC	CASSPSNYGYTF
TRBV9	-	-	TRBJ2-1	TGTGCCAGCAGCGCGACAGGGACTTCTTACAATGAGCAGTTCTTC	CASSATGTSYNEQFF
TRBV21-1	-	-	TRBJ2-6	TGTGCCAGCCCCAGAGGGGGAGAACAGGGAGTCGTCACTGGGGCCAACGTCCTGACTTTC	CASPRGGEQGVVTGANVLTF
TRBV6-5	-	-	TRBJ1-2	TGTGCCAGCAGTACACGGCAGGTCCCCTCCTATGGCTACACCTTC	CASSTRQVPSYGYTF
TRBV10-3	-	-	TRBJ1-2	TGTGCCATCAGTGAGTCGATGGTCCCAGGGATGACTTTCGGTGGCTACACCTTC	CAISESMVPGMTFGGYTF
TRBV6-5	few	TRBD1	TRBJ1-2	TGTGCCAGCAGTTACTCCAGGACAGGGTTTTATGGCTACACCTTC	CASSYSRTGFYGYTF
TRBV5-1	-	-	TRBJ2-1	TGCGCCAGCAGCTTGGGTCGAGCGAGGGAAAACGAGCAGTTCTTC	CASSLGRARENEQFF
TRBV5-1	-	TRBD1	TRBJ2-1	TGCGCCAGCAGCTTGATCGGACAGGGAGTTGGGGAGCAGTTCTTC	CASSLIGQGVGEQFF
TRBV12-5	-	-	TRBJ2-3	TGTGCTAGTGGCCTATCCCGGGCAGGGAACACAGATACGCAGTATTTT	CASGLSRAGNTDTQYF
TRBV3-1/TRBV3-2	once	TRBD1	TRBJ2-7	TGTGCCAGCAGCCAAGATTCAGGGGGAACCTACGAGCAGTACTTC	CASSQDSGGTYEQYF
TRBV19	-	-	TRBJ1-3	TGTGCCAGTAGCTCGCGGGGTAACTCTGGAAACACCATATATTTT	CASSSRGNSGNTIYF